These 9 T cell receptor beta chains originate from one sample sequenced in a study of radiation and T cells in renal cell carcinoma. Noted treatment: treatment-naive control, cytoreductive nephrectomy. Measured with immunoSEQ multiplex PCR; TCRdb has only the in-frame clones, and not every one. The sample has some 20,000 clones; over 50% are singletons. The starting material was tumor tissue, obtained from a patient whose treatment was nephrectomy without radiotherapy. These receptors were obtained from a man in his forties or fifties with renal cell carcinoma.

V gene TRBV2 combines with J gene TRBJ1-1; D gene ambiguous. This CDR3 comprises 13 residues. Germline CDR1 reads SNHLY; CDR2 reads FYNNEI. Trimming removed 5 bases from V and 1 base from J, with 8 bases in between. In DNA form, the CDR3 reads TGTGCCAGCAGTACCTTAGAGAACACTGAAGCTTTCTTT. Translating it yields CASSTLENTEAFF.

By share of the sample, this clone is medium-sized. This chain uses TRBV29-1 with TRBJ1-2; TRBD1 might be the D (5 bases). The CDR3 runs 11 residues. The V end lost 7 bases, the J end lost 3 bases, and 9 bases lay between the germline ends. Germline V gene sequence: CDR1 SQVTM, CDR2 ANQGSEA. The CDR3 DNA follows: TGCAGCGCGAGGGGCGACTATGGCTACACCTTC. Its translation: CSARGDYGYTF.

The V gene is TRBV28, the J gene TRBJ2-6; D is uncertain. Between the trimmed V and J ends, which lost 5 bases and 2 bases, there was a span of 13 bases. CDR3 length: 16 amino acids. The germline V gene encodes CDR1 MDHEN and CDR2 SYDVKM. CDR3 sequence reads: CASSGPGVAGANVLTF. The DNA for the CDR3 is TGTGCCAGCAGTGGTCCGGGTGTAGCTGGGGCCAACGTCCTGACTTTC.

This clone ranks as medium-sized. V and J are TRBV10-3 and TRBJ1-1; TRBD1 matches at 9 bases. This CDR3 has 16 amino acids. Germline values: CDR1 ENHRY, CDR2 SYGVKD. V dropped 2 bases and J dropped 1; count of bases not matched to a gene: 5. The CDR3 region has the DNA TGTGCCATCAGTGAGGCCGGGACAGGGAGGAACACTGAAGCTTTCTTT. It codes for CAISEAGTGRNTEAFF.

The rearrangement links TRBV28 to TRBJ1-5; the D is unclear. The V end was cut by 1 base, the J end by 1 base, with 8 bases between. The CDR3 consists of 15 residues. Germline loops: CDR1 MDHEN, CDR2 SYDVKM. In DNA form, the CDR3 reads TGTGCCAGCAGTTTATTCGGGGAAAGCAATCAGCCCCAGCATTTT. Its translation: CASSLFGESNQPQHF. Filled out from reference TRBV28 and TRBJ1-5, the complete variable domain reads DVKVTQSSRYLVKRTGEKVFLECVQDMDHENMFWYRQDPGLGLRLIYFSYDVKMKEKGDIPEGYSVSREKKERFSLILESASTNQTSMYLCASSLFGESNQPQHFGDGTRLSIL.

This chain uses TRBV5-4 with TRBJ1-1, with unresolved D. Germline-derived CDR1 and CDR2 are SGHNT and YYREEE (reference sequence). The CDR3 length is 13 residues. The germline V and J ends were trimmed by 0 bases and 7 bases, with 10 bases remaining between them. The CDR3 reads CASSLDSLYEAFF. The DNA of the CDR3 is TGTGCCAGCAGCTTGGACAGCCTCTATGAAGCTTTCTTT. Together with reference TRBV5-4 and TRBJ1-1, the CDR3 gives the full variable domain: ETGVTQSPTHLIKTRGQQVTLRCSSQSGHNTVSWYQQALGQGPQFIFQYYREEENGRGNFPPRFSGLQFPNYSSELNVNALELDDSALYLCASSLDSLYEAFFGQGTRLTVV.

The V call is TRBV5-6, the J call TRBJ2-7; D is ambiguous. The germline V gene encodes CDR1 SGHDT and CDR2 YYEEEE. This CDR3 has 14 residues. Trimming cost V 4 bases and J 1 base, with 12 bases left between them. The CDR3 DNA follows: TGTGCCAGCAGCGCCAAGGCCGGATCCTACGAGCAGTACTTC. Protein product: CASSAKAGSYEQYF.

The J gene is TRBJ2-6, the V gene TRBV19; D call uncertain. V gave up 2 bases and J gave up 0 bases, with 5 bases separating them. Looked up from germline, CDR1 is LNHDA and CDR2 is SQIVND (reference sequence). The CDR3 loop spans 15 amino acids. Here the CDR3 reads CASSILISGANVLTF. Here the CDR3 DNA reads TGTGCCAGTAGTATACTGATCTCTGGGGCCAACGTCCTGACTTTC.

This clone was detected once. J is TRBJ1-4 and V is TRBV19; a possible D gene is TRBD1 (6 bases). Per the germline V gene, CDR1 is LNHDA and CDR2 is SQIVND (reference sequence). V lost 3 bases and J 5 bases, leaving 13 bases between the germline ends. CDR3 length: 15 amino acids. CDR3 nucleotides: TGTGCCAGTAGTATCGGGGGCCGGGAGAATGAAAAACTGTTTTTT. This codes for CASSIGGRENEKLFF.